This T cell receptor (beta chain) stems from a study of cytomegalovirus exposure and HLA in healthy donors. The method was immunoSEQ multiplex PCR; TCRdb's version includes in-frame clones alone and lacks a portion of them. The sample lists 300,000 to 450,000 clones; around 86% were seen once. V was cut by 0 bases and J by 0 bases, with 9 bases left in between. Germline CDR1 is SGDLS and CDR2 is YYNGEE. This CDR3 contains 15 residues. Sequencing was performed on PBMCs. The source of this sequence is a woman aged 18-29 years in good health and CMV-seronegative. The chain carries TRBV9 and TRBJ1-2, with D unresolved. The CDR3 sequence: CASSVVEGANYGYTF. The CDR3 DNA is TGTGCCAGCAGCGTAGTTGAGGGAGCTAACTATGGCTACACCTTC.